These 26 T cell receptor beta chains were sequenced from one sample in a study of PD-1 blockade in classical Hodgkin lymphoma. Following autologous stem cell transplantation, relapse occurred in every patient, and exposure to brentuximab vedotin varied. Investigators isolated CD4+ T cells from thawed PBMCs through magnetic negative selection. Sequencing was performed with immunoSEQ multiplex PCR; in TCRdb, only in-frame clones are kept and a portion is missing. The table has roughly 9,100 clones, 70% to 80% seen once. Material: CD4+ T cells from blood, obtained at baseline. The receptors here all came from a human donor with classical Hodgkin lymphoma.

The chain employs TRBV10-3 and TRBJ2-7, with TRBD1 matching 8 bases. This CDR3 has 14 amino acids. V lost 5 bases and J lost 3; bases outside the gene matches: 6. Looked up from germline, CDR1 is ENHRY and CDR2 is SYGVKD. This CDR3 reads CAISPSGQGYEQYF. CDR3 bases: TGTGCCATCAGTCCGAGCGGACAGGGCTACGAGCAGTACTTC.

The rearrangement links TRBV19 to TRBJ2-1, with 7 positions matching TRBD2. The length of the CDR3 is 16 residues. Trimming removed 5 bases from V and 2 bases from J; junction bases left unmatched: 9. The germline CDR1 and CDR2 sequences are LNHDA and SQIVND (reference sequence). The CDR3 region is CASSVSGIPPYNEQFF. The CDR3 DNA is TGTGCCAGTAGTGTGAGCGGGATTCCACCCTACAATGAGCAGTTCTTC.

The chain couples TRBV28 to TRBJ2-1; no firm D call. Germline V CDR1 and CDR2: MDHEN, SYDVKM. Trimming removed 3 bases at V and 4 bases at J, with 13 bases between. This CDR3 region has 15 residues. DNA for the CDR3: TGTGCCAGCAGTTTTAGTGGGATCCGGTACAATGAGCAGTTCTTC. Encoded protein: CASSFSGIRYNEQFF.

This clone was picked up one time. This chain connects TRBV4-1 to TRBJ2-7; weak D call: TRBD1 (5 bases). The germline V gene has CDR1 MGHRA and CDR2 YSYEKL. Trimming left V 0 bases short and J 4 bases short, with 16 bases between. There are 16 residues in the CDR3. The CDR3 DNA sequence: TGCGCCAGCAGCCAAGATCTTCAGGGTATAGGATACGAGCAGTACTTC. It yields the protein CASSQDLQGIGYEQYF.

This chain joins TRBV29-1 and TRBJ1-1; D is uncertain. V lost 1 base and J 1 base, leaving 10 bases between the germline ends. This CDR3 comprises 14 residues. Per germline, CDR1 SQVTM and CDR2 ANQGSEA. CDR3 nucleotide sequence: TGCAGCGTTGAAGGGTCAGCTAGGAACACTGAAGCTTTCTTT. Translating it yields CSVEGSARNTEAFF.

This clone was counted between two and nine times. The CDR3 loop reads CASNPNRGNEQFF. In DNA form, the CDR3 reads TGCGCCAGCAACCCAAACAGGGGCAATGAGCAGTTCTTC. The V call is TRBV5-1, the J call TRBJ2-1, with TRBD1 matching 7 bases. Germline V gene lookup returns CDR1 SGHRS and CDR2 YFSETQ. There are 13 residues in the CDR3. Losses at the gene ends were 6 bases for V and 6 bases for J; bases not matched to a gene: 6.

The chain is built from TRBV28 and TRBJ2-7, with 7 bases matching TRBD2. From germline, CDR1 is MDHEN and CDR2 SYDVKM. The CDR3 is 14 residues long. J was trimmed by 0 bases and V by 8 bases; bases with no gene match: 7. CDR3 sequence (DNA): TGTGCCAGCGTGAGAAGCGGGGACTCCTACGAGCAGTACTTC. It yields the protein CASVRSGDSYEQYF.

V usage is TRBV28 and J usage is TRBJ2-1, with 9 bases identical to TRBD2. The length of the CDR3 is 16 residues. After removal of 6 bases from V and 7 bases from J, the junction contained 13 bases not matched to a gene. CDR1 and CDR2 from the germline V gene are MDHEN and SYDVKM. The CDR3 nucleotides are TGTGCCAGCAGATCTGTTTTCGCGGGAGGGTTTAATGAGCAGTTCTTC. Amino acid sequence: CASRSVFAGGFNEQFF.

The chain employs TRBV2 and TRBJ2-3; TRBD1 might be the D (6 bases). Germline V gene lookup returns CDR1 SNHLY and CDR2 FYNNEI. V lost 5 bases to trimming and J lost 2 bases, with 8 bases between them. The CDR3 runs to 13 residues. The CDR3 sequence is CASSTGITDTQYF. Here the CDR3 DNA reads TGTGCCAGCAGTACAGGGATCACAGATACGCAGTATTTT.

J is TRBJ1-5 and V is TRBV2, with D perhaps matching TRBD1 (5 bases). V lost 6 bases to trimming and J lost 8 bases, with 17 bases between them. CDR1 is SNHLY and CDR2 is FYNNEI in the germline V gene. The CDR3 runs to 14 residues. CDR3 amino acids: CASRATGLREPQHF. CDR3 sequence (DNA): TGTGCCAGCAGGGCGACGGGACTTCGTGAGCCCCAGCATTTT.

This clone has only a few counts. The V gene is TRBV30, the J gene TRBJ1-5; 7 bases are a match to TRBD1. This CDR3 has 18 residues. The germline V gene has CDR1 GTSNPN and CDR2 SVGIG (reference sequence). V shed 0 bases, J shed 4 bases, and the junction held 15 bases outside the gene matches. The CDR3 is CAWSVRQGSLSRNQPQHF. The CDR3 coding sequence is TGTGCCTGGAGTGTTCGACAGGGAAGTCTTTCCCGTAATCAGCCCCAGCATTTT. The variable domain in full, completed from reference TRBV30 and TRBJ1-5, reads SQTIHQWPATLVQPVGSPLSLECTVEGTSNPNLYWYRQAAGRGLQLLFYSVGIGQISSEVPQNLSASRPQDRQFILSSKKLLLSDSGFYLCAWSVRQGSLSRNQPQHFGDGTRLSIL.

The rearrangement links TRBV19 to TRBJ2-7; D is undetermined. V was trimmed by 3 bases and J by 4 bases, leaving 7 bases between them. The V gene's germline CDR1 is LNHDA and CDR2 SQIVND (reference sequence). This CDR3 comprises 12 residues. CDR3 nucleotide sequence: TGTGCCAGTAGTATCTGGGGTTACGAGCAGTACTTC. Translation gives CASSIWGYEQYF.

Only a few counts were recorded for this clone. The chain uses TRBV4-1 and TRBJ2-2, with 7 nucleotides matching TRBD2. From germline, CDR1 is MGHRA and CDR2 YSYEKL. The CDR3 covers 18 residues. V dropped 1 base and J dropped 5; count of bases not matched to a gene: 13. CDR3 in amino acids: CASSQGGAAGVWTGELFF. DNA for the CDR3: TGCGCCAGCAGCCAAGGGGGAGCGGCGGGAGTCTGGACCGGGGAGCTGTTTTTT.

CDR3 region: CSTSRVNYGYTF. In nucleotides, the CDR3 is TGCAGCACCAGCAGGGTTAACTATGGCTACACCTTC. V is TRBV29-1 and J is TRBJ1-2, with D tentatively TRBD1 (5 bases). CDR1 and CDR2 (germline): SQVTM, ANQGSEA. Trimming removed 8 bases at V and 1 base at J, with 11 bases between. CDR3 length: 12 residues.

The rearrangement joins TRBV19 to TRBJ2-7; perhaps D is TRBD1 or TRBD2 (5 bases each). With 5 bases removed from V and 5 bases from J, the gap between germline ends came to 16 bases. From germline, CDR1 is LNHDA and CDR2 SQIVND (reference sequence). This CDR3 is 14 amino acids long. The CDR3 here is CASSGASGGDEQYF. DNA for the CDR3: TGTGCCAGTAGTGGGGCCAGTGGAGGAGACGAGCAGTACTTC.

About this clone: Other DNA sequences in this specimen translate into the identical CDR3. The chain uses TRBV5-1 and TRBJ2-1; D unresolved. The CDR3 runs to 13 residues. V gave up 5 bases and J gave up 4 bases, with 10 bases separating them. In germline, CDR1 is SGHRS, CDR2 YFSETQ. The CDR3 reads CASRGTEYNEQFF. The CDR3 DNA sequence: TGCGCCAGCAGGGGCACTGAATACAATGAGCAGTTCTTC. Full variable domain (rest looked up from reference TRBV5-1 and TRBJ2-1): KAGVTQTPRYLIKTRGQQVTLSCSPISGHRSVSWYQQTPGQGLQFLFEYFSETQRNKGNFPGRFSGRQFSNSRSEMNVSTLELGDSALYLCASRGTEYNEQFFGPGTRLTVL.

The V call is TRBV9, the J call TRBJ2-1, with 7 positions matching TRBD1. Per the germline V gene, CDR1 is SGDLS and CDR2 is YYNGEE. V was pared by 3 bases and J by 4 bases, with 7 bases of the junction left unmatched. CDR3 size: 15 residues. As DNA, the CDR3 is TGTGCCAGCAGCGGTGGGACAGCCTTTTACAATGAGCAGTTCTTC. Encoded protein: CASSGGTAFYNEQFF.

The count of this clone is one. The CDR3 loop is CASSEGPLRELFF. CDR3 coding DNA: TGTGCCAGCAGCGAGGGACCACTAAGGGAGCTGTTTTTT. The genes are TRBV7-8 and TRBJ2-2; D tentatively reads TRBD1 or TRBD2 (5 bases each). Trimming removed 5 bases at V and 9 bases at J, with 13 bases between. CDR3 length: 13 residues. From germline, CDR1 is SGHVS and CDR2 FQNEAQ.

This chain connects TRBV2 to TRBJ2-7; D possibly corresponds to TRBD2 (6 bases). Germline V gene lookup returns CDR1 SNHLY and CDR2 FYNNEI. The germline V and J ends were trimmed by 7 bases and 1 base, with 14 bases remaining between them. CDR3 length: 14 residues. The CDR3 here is CASNPEGGSYEQYF. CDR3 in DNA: TGTGCCAGCAACCCCGAAGGAGGGTCCTACGAGCAGTACTTC.

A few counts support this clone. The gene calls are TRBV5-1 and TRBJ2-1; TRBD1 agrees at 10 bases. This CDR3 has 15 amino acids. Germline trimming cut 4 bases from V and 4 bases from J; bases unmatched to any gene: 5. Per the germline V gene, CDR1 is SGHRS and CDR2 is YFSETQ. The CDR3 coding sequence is TGCGCCAGCAGCGGGACAGGGGAGGGGTACAATGAGCAGTTCTTC. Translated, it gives CASSGTGEGYNEQFF.

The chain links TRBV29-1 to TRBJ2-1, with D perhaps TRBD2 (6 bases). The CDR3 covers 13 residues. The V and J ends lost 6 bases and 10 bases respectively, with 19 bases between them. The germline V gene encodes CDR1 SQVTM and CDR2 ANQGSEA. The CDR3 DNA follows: TGCAGCGTCGTAAGGGCCCAAGGAGGGGAGCAGTTCTTC. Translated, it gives CSVVRAQGGEQFF.

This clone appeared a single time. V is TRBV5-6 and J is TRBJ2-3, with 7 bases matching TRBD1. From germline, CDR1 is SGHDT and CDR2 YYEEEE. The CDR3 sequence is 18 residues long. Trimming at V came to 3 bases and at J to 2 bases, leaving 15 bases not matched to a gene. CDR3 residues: CASSSTLGQDHITDTQYF. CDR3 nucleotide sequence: TGTGCCAGCAGCTCAACCCTAGGACAGGACCATATCACAGATACGCAGTATTTT.

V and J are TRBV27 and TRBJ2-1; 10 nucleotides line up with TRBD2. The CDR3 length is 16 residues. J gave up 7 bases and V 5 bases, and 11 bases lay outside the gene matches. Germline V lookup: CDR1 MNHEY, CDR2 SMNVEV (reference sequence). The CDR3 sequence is CASSPQGSGRANEQFF. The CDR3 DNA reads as TGTGCCAGCAGTCCCCAGGGCAGCGGGAGGGCTAATGAGCAGTTCTTC.

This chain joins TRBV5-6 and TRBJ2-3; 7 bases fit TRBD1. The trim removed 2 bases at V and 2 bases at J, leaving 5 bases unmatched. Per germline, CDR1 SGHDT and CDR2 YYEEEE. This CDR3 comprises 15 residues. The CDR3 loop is CASSLTGAPTDTQYF. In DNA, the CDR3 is TGTGCCAGCAGCTTAACAGGGGCCCCCACAGATACGCAGTATTTT.

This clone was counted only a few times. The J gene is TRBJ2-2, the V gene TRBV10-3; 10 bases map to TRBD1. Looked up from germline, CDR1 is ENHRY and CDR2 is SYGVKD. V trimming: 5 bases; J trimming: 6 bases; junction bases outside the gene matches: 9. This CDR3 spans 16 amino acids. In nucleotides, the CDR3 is TGTGCCATCAGTTCCCGACAGGGGGCAGGATCCGGGGAGCTGTTTTTT. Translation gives CAISSRQGAGSGELFF.

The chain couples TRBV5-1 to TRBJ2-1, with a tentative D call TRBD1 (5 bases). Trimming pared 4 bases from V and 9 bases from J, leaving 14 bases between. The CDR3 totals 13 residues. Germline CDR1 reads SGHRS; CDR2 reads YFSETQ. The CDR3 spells CASSLEQDSEQFF. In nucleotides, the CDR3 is TGCGCCAGCAGCCTAGAACAGGATAGTGAGCAGTTCTTC.